These 6 T cell receptor beta chains share one sample of origin, sequenced in a study of cytomegalovirus exposure and HLA in healthy donors. Primers: 60 Vbeta forward and 13 Jbeta reverse. Only in-frame clones appear in the TCRdb table, and some are missing; sequencing was by immunoSEQ multiplex PCR. The table has about 260,000 clones, roughly 86% seen once. Sequenced sample: PBMCs. These receptors were obtained from a middle-aged woman in good health and CMV-seropositive.

This clone was recorded only once. The sample holds other DNA sequences that translate to the same CDR3. V is TRBV30 and J is TRBJ2-4; TRBD2 matches at 11 bases. The CDR3 is 17 amino acids. Germline lookup yields CDR1 GTSNPN and CDR2 SVGIG (reference sequence). The V segment lost 3 bases and the J segment 0 bases; nucleotides outside the gene matches: 7. This CDR3 reads CAWSLPGTSGAKNIQYF. The CDR3 DNA sequence: TGTGCCTGGAGCTTACCCGGGACTAGCGGAGCCAAAAACATTCAGTACTTC.

The V call is TRBV7-9, the J call TRBJ2-2; 8 nucleotides agree with TRBD1. Trimming removed 5 bases from V and 8 bases from J; junction bases left unmatched: 19. Germline V CDR1 and CDR2: SEHNR, FQNEAQ (reference sequence). This CDR3 comprises 18 residues. CDR3 DNA sequence: TGTGCCAGCAGCACCGGAATCTGGCAGGGGGCAACGGATGGGGAGCTGTTTTTT. It codes for CASSTGIWQGATDGELFF. Combining the CDR3 with reference TRBV7-9 and TRBJ2-2 gives the whole variable domain DTGVSQNPRHKITKRGQNVTFRCDPISEHNRLYWYRQTLGQGPEFLTYFQNEAQLEKSRLLSDRFSAERPKGSFSTLEIQRTEQGDSAMYLCASSTGIWQGATDGELFFGEGSRLTVL.

This rearrangement joins TRBV2 to TRBJ1-5; no clear D gene. Trimming took off 3 bases at V and 0 bases at J, with 6 bases between the two ends. Looked up from germline, CDR1 is SNHLY and CDR2 is FYNNEI. The CDR3 covers 14 residues. As DNA, the CDR3 is TGTGCCAGCAGTGACAGTTATAGCAATCAGCCCCAGCATTTT. Amino acids: CASSDSYSNQPQHF.

The genes are TRBV10-3 and TRBJ1-6, with 9 bases identical to TRBD1. The CDR3 is 15 amino acids. CDR1 ENHRY and CDR2 SYGVKD come from the germline V gene. The J segment lost 9 bases and the V segment lost 4 bases, leaving 7 bases of the junction unmatched. CDR3 residues: CAISATDRGGSPLHF. CDR3 bases: TGTGCCATCAGTGCGACGGACAGGGGAGGTTCACCCCTCCACTTT.

The chain employs TRBV27 and TRBJ1-5, with D perhaps matching TRBD1 (6 bases). CDR1 and CDR2 (germline): MNHEY, SMNVEV (reference sequence). The CDR3 is 13 residues long. The germline V and J ends were trimmed by 3 bases and 5 bases, with 8 bases remaining between them. This CDR3 reads CASSLKGDQPQHF. The CDR3 DNA reads as TGTGCCAGCAGTTTGAAGGGGGATCAGCCCCAGCATTTT.

This chain joins TRBV18 and TRBJ2-7; TRBD1 agrees at 8 bases. The V gene end was trimmed by 4 bases and the J gene end by 2 bases; junction bases not matched to a gene: 4. Germline V lookup: CDR1 KGHSH, CDR2 LQKENI. This CDR3 region has 14 residues. The CDR3 DNA is TGTGCCAGCTCACTCGGACAGGGTACCTACGAGCAGTACTTC. This codes for CASSLGQGTYEQYF.